This TCR beta chain came from a study of blood T cell repertoires in COVID-19. In the study overall: Samples taken during acute and convalescent COVID-19 were collected in the United States, Italy and Spain. T cells, B-cell-depleted T cells, or PBMCs provided the cDNA or gDNA that served as material.

The table came from immunoSEQ multiplex PCR; TCRdb's copy has only in-frame clones and leaves some out. The sample consists of 150,000 to 200,000 clones, approximately 85% of them appearing once. Material: peripheral blood. The sequence came from a human donor with active or convalescent COVID-19. The donor label of this sample is uncertain.

In nucleotides, the CDR3 is TGTGCCAGTAGTCTGGGCGGGGGAAATACAGATACGCAGTATTTT. Translating gives CASSLGGGNTDTQYF. The chain couples TRBV19 to TRBJ2-3; the match to TRBD2 covers 7 bases. Trimming at V came to 5 bases and at J to 3 bases, leaving 8 bases not matched to a gene. The germline V gene has CDR1 LNHDA and CDR2 SQIVND (reference sequence). The CDR3 length is 15 residues.